The sequence of this T cell receptor beta chain was determined in a study of blood T cell repertoires in COVID-19. The CDR3 contains 16 residues. Germline CDR1 reads LNHNV; CDR2 reads YYDKDF (reference sequence). V was shortened by 3 bases and J by 2 bases, with 16 bases between the two germline ends. Under the authors' procedure: Amplified reference gene primers provided the basis for estimating nucleated cell counts. Measured with immunoSEQ multiplex PCR; TCRdb has only the in-frame clones, and not every one. The V and J calls and clone size are taken from that table; D and trimming were inferred from the DNA. This repertoire shows roughly 300,000 clones, roughly 90% found once; its top ten account for 5% to 7.5%.

The sequenced sample consisted of peripheral blood. The source is a man younger than 35 who had recovered from COVID-19. The chain is built from TRBV15 and TRBJ2-5; D may be TRBD1 (7 bases). CDR3 DNA sequence: TGTGCCACCAGCAGGGGGGGCCGGGACAGTCAAGAGACCCAGTACTTC. Translation: CATSRGGRDSQETQYF.